Listed here is a single T cell receptor (beta chain). Antigen specificity is unknown. V lost 0 bases to trimming and J lost 4 bases, with 16 bases between them. The CDR3 spans 16 residues. Germline values: CDR1 LGHNA, CDR2 YNFKEQ. This entry comes from a study of T cells after yellow fever vaccination. Study observations and caveats: At less than 97% for CD4 and 70% to 90% for CD8, most primary-vaccination clones showed up again after the booster. Only a small proportion of the clonotypes turned up in both the CD4 and the CD8 compartments, likely arising from convergent recombination. Faster peaking, at day 5 versus 15, marked a secondary response that was weaker.

Template switching by 5'RACE produced TCR cDNA, adding a universal primer site and UMIs. In TCRdb, the 5' RACE reads were re-called with MiXCR into one record per CDR3 protein. The sample yields hundreds of thousands of distinct CDR3 sequences, approximately 13% seen once. The specimen was PBMCs, collected on the day of the yellow fever booster vaccination. The receptor comes from a man aged 25-45 years who received the YFV17D yellow fever vaccine. This chain joins TRBV4-2 and TRBJ2-7, with D tentatively TRBD1 or TRBD2 (5 bases each). Here the CDR3 reads CASSQDGTISGYEQYF. The CDR3 region has the DNA TGTGCCAGCAGCCAAGATGGGACCATAAGCGGATACGAGCAGTACTTC.